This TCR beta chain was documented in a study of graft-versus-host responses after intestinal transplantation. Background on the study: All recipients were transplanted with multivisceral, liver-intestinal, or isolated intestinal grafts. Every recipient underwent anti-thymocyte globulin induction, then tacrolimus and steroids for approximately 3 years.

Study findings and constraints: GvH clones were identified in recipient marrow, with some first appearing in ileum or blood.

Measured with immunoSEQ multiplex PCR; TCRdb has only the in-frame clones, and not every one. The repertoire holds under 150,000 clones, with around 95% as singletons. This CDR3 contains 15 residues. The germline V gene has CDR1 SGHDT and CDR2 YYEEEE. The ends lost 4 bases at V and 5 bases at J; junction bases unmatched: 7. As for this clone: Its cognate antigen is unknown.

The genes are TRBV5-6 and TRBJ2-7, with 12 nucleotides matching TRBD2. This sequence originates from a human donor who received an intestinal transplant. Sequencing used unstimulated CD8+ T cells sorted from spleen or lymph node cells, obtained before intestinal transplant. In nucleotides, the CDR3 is TGTGCCAGCAGCCTGACTAGCGGGAGTGCTAACGAGCAGTACTTC. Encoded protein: CASSLTSGSANEQYF.